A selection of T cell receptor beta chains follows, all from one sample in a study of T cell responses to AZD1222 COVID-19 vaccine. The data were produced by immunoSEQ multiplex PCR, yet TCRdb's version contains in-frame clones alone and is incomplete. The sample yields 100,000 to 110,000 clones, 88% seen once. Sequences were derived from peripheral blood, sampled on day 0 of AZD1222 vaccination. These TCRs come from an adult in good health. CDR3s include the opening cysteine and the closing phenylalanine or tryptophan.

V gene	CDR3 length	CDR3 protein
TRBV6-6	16	CASSYGAGGAIYEQYF
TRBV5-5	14	CASSLSQGTYEQYF
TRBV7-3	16	CASSPVGTSGYNEQFF
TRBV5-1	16	CASSPAGGSSYNEQFF
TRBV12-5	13	CASGMDPNTEAFF
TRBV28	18	CASIPHSGGGKAGNTIYF
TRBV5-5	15	CASSTWDRAGEKLFF
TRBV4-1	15	CASSYEAGGRNTQYF
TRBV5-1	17	CASSWRTSGSGYNEQFF
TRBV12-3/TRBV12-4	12	CASRIGPTEAFF
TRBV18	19	CASSPLLAMGPTGDNEQFF
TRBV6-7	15	CASSQMTGRSGELFF
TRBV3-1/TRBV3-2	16	CASSQGAGGFPYEQYF
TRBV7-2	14	CASSSRVRDQPQHF
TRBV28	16	CASSLPPGQMNTEAFF
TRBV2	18	CASSEIRLRDRNNQPQHF
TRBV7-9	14	CASSLGQMNTEAFF
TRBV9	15	CASSKGATNTGELFF
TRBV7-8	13	CASSLAPSNEQFF
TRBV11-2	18	CASSYLPSLAGDLDTQYF
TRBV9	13	CASSERAHGLRFF
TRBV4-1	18	CASSPQGGGRDGTDTQYF
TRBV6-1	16	CASSVIYIRVSYGYTF
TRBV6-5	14	CASRLRDDAGELFF
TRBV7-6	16	CASSLGSGGLAGLQYF
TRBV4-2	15	CASSLSGVNTGELFF
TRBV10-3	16	CAISESLSSGANVLTF
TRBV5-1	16	CASSLVSAAMNTEAFF
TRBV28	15	CASSSGARTNEKLFF
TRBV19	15	CASSARSGVYTEAFF
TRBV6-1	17	CASSGGLAGVGTDTQYF
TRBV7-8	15	CASSLFPSGTDTQYF
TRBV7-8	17	CASSLGPGRGRTDTQYF
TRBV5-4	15	CASSFSGRRWDEQFF
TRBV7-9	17	CASSLGLQGISGPEAFF
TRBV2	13	CASSSTGGQGYTF
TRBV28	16	CASSSGQTGANEKLFF
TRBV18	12	CASSPEDNEQFF
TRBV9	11	CASAGPGELFF
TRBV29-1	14	CSALEPGTGYGYTF
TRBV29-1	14	CSVPSPGRNYGYTF